The present T cell receptor (beta chain) was sequenced within a study of T cells after yellow fever vaccination. General study findings and limits: The secondary response was weaker but peaked faster, day 5 versus 15. Once the booster was given, most primary-vaccination clones reappeared, at over 95% for CD4 and approximately 88% for CD8.

About this clonotype: The antigen is unknown.

Making TCR cDNA involved 5'RACE template switching, which added UMIs and a universal primer site. TCRdb processed the 5' RACE reads anew with MiXCR; each CDR3 protein has one entry. The sample holds some 120,000 distinct CDR3 sequences, roughly 15% seen once. Germline-derived CDR1 and CDR2 are KGHSH and LQKENI. Deletions cut 4 bases from V and 3 bases from J, with 7 bases between. The CDR3 is 12 residues long. The sequencing here drew on CD8+ T cells sorted from PBMCs, taken 5 days after the yellow fever booster vaccination. V and J are TRBV18 and TRBJ2-7; unclear D gene. The receptor comes from a man aged 18 to 30 who received the YFV17D yellow fever vaccine. As DNA, the CDR3 is TGTGCCAGCTCACGTACGAACTACGAGCAGTACGTC. Its protein is CASSRTNYEQYV.